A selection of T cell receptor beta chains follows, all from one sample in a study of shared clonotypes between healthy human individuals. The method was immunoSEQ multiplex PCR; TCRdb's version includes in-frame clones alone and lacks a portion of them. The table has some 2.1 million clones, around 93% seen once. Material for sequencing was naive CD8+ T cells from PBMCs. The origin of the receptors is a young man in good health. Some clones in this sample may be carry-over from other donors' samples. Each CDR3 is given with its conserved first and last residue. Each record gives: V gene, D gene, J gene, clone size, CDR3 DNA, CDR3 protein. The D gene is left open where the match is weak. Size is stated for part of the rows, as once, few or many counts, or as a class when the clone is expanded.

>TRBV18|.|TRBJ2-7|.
TGTGCCAGCTCCACGTCTTCGGACTACGAGCAGTACTTC
CASSTSSDYEQYF
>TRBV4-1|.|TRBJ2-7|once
TGCGCCAGCAGCCAAGACTCCTCGGGGGCTTTCCTCTACGAGCAGTACTTC
CASSQDSSGAFLYEQYF
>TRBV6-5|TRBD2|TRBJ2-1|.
TGTGCCAGCAGTTTAAGCGGGAGCTACAATGAGCAGTTCTTC
CASSLSGSYNEQFF
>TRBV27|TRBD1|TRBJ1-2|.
TGTGCCAGCAGTTTCCAGGGGGGCTATGGCTACACCTTC
CASSFQGGYGYTF
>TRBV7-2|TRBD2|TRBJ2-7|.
TGTGCCAGCAGCTTAATCGCGGGAGGGTCCTACGAGCAGTACTTC
CASSLIAGGSYEQYF
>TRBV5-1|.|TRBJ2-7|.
TGCGCCAGCAGCTCAGACGGGGGATCTTACGAGCAGTACTTC
CASSSDGGSYEQYF
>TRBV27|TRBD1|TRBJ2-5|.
TGTGCCAACCAGGGGGCTGAGACCCAGTACTTC
CANQGAETQYF
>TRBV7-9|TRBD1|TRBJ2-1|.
TGTGCCAGCAGCTTACGACAGGGGGCAGAGGATGAGCAGTTCTTC
CASSLRQGAEDEQFF
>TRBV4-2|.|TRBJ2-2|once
TGTGCCAGCAGTGGTCTTACGAACACCGGGGAGCTGTTTTTT
CASSGLTNTGELFF
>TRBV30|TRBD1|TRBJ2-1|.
TGTGCCTGGAGGGGGACAGGACATTACAATGAGCAGTTCTTC
CAWRGTGHYNEQFF
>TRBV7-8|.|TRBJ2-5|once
TGTGCCAGCAGCTACAGGACTGGGCGTTGGGAGACCCAGTACTTC
CASSYRTGRWETQYF
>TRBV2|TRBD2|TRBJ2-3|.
TGTGCCAGCAGGGAGACTAGCGGGAGTGGGGATACGCAGTATTTT
CASRETSGSGDTQYF
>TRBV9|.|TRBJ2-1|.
TGTGCCAGCAGCGTAGACGGATCCAATGAGCAGTTCTTC
CASSVDGSNEQFF
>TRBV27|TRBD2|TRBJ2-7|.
TGTGCCAGCAGCCTAGCGGGAGAATCCTACGAGCAGTACTTC
CASSLAGESYEQYF
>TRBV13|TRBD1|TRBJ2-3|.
TGTGCCAGCAGCCTCCGGACAGGGTCAGATACGCAGTATTTT
CASSLRTGSDTQYF